Each of the 30 T cell receptor beta chains below was sequenced from the same sample in a study of shared clonotypes between healthy human individuals. This table comes from immunoSEQ multiplex PCR, and its TCRdb copy is limited to in-frame clones, with some not included. Here the sample spans a few hundred thousand clones, roughly 97% being singletons. The material sequenced was naive CD4+ T cells sorted from blood. The subset here: CD45RA+ positively selected. The receptor source for this set is a young woman in good health.

This sequence joins TRBV28 and TRBJ2-7; 8 bases map to TRBD1. The V and J ends lost 10 bases and 4 bases, in that order; junction bases with no gene match: 15. The CDR3 is 15 amino acids. CDR1 and CDR2 from the germline V gene are MDHEN and SYDVKM. CDR3 sequence reads: CATEPGGNILYEQYF. In nucleotides, the CDR3 is TGTGCCACCGAGCCAGGGGGCAATATATTATACGAGCAGTACTTC. Supplemented by reference TRBV28 and TRBJ2-7, the full variable domain reads DVKVTQSSRYLVKRTGEKVFLECVQDMDHENMFWYRQDPGLGLRLIYFSYDVKMKEKGDIPEGYSVSREKKERFSLILESASTNQTSMYLCATEPGGNILYEQYFGPGTRLTVT.

The V call is TRBV7-6, the J call TRBJ2-7, with 8 nucleotides matching TRBD1. V lost 1 base to trimming and J lost 9 bases; unmatched junction nucleotides: 11. Germline CDR1 SGHVS, CDR2 FNYEAQ. This CDR3 contains 15 residues. CDR3 residues: CASSLEPEGQAGQYF. CDR3 sequence (DNA): TGTGCCAGCAGCTTAGAGCCCGAGGGACAGGCAGGGCAGTACTTC.

This clone was recorded once. The chain joins TRBV13 to TRBJ2-7; 7 nucleotides match TRBD1. The CDR3 loop spans 13 amino acids. In germline, CDR1 is PRHDT, CDR2 FYEKMQ (reference sequence). V dropped 5 bases and J dropped 4; count of bases not matched to a gene: 5. CDR3 sequence reads: CASSPPRGYEQYF. CDR3 bases: TGTGCCAGCAGCCCACCCAGGGGGTACGAGCAGTACTTC.

This sequence joins TRBV28 and TRBJ1-1; TRBD1 aligns across 10 bases. This CDR3 spans 12 amino acids. CDR1 MDHEN and CDR2 SYDVKM come from the germline V gene. Trimming cost V 9 bases and J 11 bases; bases outside gene matches: 9. The CDR3 protein is CASGTGAFGAFF. CDR3 in DNA: TGTGCCAGTGGGACAGGGGCGTTTGGGGCTTTCTTT.

The V gene is TRBV7-2, the J gene TRBJ2-3; tentatively, D is TRBD2 (6 bases). CDR3 length equals 13 residues. V was cut by 5 bases and J by 6 bases, with 12 bases left in between. Per germline, CDR1 SGHTA and CDR2 FQGNSA. CDR3 DNA: TGTGCCAGCAGCCGGGACTTCCCGGATACGCAGTATTTT. Translated: CASSRDFPDTQYF. The full variable domain, rest sourced from reference TRBV7-2 and TRBJ2-3, is GAGVSQSPSNKVTEKGKDVELRCDPISGHTALYWYRQSLGQGLEFLIYFQGNSAPDKSGLPSDRFSAERTGGSVSTLTIQRTQQEDSAVYLCASSRDFPDTQYFGPGTRLTVL.

V is TRBV6-5 and J is TRBJ2-1, with 11 bases fitting TRBD2. The CDR3 runs to 15 residues. The trim removed 9 bases at V and 3 bases at J, leaving 7 bases unmatched. Germline-derived CDR1 and CDR2 are MNHEY and SVGAGI. The CDR3: CASQPTSGSYNEQFF. The CDR3 nucleotides read TGTGCCAGTCAACCTACTAGCGGGAGCTACAATGAGCAGTTCTTC.

V gene TRBV28 combines with J gene TRBJ1-2; D is ambiguous. From germline, CDR1 is MDHEN and CDR2 SYDVKM. Deletions cut 4 bases from V and 6 bases from J, with 6 bases between. The CDR3 has 11 residues. The DNA of the CDR3 is TGTGCCAGCAGTTACTGGGATGGCTACACCTTC. Its translation is CASSYWDGYTF.

This sequence joins TRBV30 and TRBJ1-1; 8 nucleotides align to TRBD1. V was pared by 2 bases and J by 3 bases, with 11 bases of the junction left unmatched. Per germline, CDR1 GTSNPN and CDR2 SVGIG (reference sequence). This CDR3 region has 16 residues. For the CDR3, the DNA is TGTGCCTGGAGTAGGGCAGGGGGCGGTTTGTACACTGAAGCTTTCTTT. Protein product: CAWSRAGGGLYTEAFF.

The J gene is TRBJ2-7, the V gene TRBV11-2; D gene ambiguous. V lost 1 base and J lost 3, with 10 bases in between. The CDR3 is 14 amino acids. Germline V gene sequence: CDR1 SGHAT, CDR2 FQNNGV. DNA of the CDR3: TGTGCCAGCAGCTTAGTTCCAGGTTACTACGAGCAGTACTTC. This sequence encodes CASSLVPGYYEQYF.

The chain combines TRBV27 with TRBJ2-5; either TRBD1 or TRBD2 may supply D (6 bases each). The J call is in doubt because the DNA end fits TRBJ2-7 better. Per the germline V gene, CDR1 is MNHEY and CDR2 is SMNVEV (reference sequence). The CDR3 has 15 amino acids. This CDR3 reads CASLEVGGRAHEQYF. CDR3 nucleotides: TGTGCCAGCCTAGAGGTCGGGGGCAGGGCCCACGAGCAGTACTTC.

The gene calls are TRBV27 and TRBJ2-3; D remains ambiguous. Germline loops: CDR1 MNHEY, CDR2 SMNVEV (reference sequence). The V gene lost 1 base and the J gene lost 1 base, with 3 bases spanning the gap. The CDR3 spans 13 residues. CDR3 residues: CASSLFGTDTQYF. The CDR3 DNA sequence: TGTGCCAGCAGTTTATTCGGCACAGATACGCAGTATTTT.

V is TRBV18 and J is TRBJ1-4; no reliable D call. Trimming cost V 5 bases and J 8 bases, with 24 bases left between them. The CDR3 is made up of 17 amino acids. Germline assignment: CDR1 KGHSH and CDR2 LQKENI. The CDR3 protein is CASSDLVNLKRQEKLFF. CDR3 in DNA: TGTGCCAGCTCAGATTTGGTCAACTTAAAGAGGCAAGAAAAACTGTTTTTT.

The J gene is TRBJ2-7, the V gene TRBV21-1; the table's D call of TRBD1 was not tested on the DNA. TRBV21-1 is tagged as a pseudogene. There are 15 residues in the CDR3. The DNA for the CDR3 is TGTGCCAGCACCCCTACCGGGACAGGGAAGTACGAGCAGTACTTC. Protein product: CASTPTGTGKYEQYF.

The chain recombines TRBV19 with TRBJ2-7; tentatively, D is TRBD1 or TRBD2 (7 bases each). CDR3 length: 16 amino acids. V lost 5 bases to trimming and J lost 2 bases, with 19 bases between them. Germline CDR1 and CDR2: LNHDA and SQIVND (reference sequence). The DNA for the CDR3 is TGTGCCAGTAGTCCCCAGAGGGGGGGGACAGCCTACGAGCAGTACTTC. Protein sequence: CASSPQRGGTAYEQYF.

The V call is TRBV28, the J call TRBJ1-1; TRBD1 might be the D (6 bases). This CDR3 is 18 amino acids long. Germline loops: CDR1 MDHEN, CDR2 SYDVKM. The V and J ends lost 6 bases and 0 bases respectively, with 23 bases between them. CDR3 loop: CASSLPDGGASVNTEAFF. The DNA for the CDR3 is TGTGCCAGCAGCCTACCCGATGGGGGGGCTTCGGTGAACACTGAAGCTTTCTTT.

J is TRBJ1-5 and V is TRBV30; D is unresolved. CDR1 is GTSNPN and CDR2 is SVGIG in the germline V gene (reference sequence). The length of the CDR3 is 15 residues. The V and J ends lost 0 bases and 0 bases respectively, with 9 bases between them. CDR3 coding DNA: TGTGCCTGGAGTGTGGGAAGCGATAGCAATCAGCCCCAGCATTTT. This encodes CAWSVGSDSNQPQHF. The whole variable domain, remainder taken from reference TRBV30 and TRBJ1-5, is SQTIHQWPATLVQPVGSPLSLECTVEGTSNPNLYWYRQAAGRGLQLLFYSVGIGQISSEVPQNLSASRPQDRQFILSSKKLLLSDSGFYLCAWSVGSDSNQPQHFGDGTRLSIL.

The chain has TRBV7-9 and TRBJ2-1, with 12 bases aligning to TRBD2. Germline lookup yields CDR1 SEHNR and CDR2 FQNEAQ (reference sequence). The V and J ends lost 5 bases and 3 bases, in that order; junction bases with no gene match: 11. The CDR3 contains 18 residues. CDR3 protein: CASSLGLAGRRRYNEQFF. For the CDR3, the DNA is TGTGCCAGCAGCCTCGGACTAGCGGGGAGGAGACGCTACAATGAGCAGTTCTTC.

This CDR3 reads CASSYRDRHYEQYF. The CDR3 bases are TGTGCCAGCAGTTACCGGGACAGGCACTACGAGCAGTACTTC. The gene calls are TRBV6-5 and TRBJ2-7; 8 nucleotides agree with TRBD1. V lost 2 bases, J lost 3 bases, and 3 bases stayed unmatched. CDR3 length equals 14 residues. Germline V gene lookup returns CDR1 MNHEY and CDR2 SVGAGI.

CDR3 nucleotide sequence: TGTGCCAGCAGTGAATGGGGGAGAGGCCAAGAGACCCAGTACTTC. This sequence encodes CASSEWGRGQETQYF. J is TRBJ2-5 and V is TRBV25-1; D possibly uses TRBD1 or TRBD2 (5 bases each). The CDR3 contains 15 residues. CDR1 is MGHDK, CDR2 SYGVNS, per germline. V was shortened by 1 base and J by 1 base, with 10 bases between the two germline ends.

The rearrangement joins TRBV10-3 to TRBJ2-7, with 9 bases lining up with TRBD1. Losses at the gene ends were 3 bases for V and 7 bases for J; bases not matched to a gene: 13. The germline V gene encodes CDR1 ENHRY and CDR2 SYGVKD. The CDR3 is 16 residues long. The CDR3 is CAISEAYRTGVREQYF. Written as DNA, the CDR3 is TGTGCCATCAGTGAAGCGTATCGGACAGGGGTGAGAGAGCAGTACTTC.

This clone showed up just once. V is TRBV6-1 and J is TRBJ2-7; unclear D gene. The germline V gene encodes CDR1 MNHNS and CDR2 SASEGT. The germline V and J ends were trimmed by 6 bases and 6 bases, with 12 bases remaining between them. CDR3 length: 12 amino acids. This chain's CDR3 is CASRILPGEQYF. The CDR3 DNA reads TGTGCCAGCAGGATCCTTCCGGGCGAGCAGTACTTC.

This clone was counted a few times. The chain recombines TRBV20-1 with TRBJ1-2; D not certain. CDR1 and CDR2 from the germline V gene are DFQATT and SNEGSKA (reference sequence). V lost 5 bases and J lost 5, with 9 bases in between. This CDR3 is built from 11 residues. Here the CDR3 reads CSAAPQYGYTF. CDR3 nucleotide sequence: TGCAGTGCTGCCCCACAGTATGGCTACACCTTC.

This clone was seen only once. The V call is TRBV6-5, the J call TRBJ2-7, with TRBD1 matching 7 bases. Germline V gives CDR1 MNHEY, CDR2 SVGAGI. The CDR3 spans 15 residues. V lost 3 bases, J lost 1 base, and 6 bases stayed unmatched. DNA of the CDR3: TGTGCCAGCAGTTATCAGGGGACAGCTTCCTACGAGCAGTACTTC. It yields the protein CASSYQGTASYEQYF.

As regards this clone: This same CDR3 is encoded by further DNA sequences in the sample. This chain uses TRBV10-2 with TRBJ2-7, with D perhaps TRBD1 (5 bases). The CDR3 covers 12 residues. V lost 2 bases and J 4 bases, leaving 6 bases between the germline ends. CDR1 WSHSY and CDR2 SAAADI come from the germline V gene. This CDR3 is CASSEQGYEQYF. The CDR3 DNA sequence: TGCGCCAGCAGTGAGCAGGGTTACGAGCAGTACTTC.

This chain links TRBV6-1 with TRBJ2-5, with 7 nucleotides matching TRBD2. Germline CDR1 reads MNHNS; CDR2 reads SASEGT. V shed 3 bases, J shed 4 bases, and the junction held 11 bases outside the gene matches. The CDR3 is 16 amino acids. CDR3 DNA sequence: TGTGCCAGCAGTGACTTAGGACTAGTCTCCGTAGAGACCCAGTACTTC. Residues: CASSDLGLVSVETQYF.

V gene TRBV28 combines with J gene TRBJ2-7; 13 nucleotides agree with TRBD2. J gave up 4 bases and V 2 bases, and 11 bases lay outside the gene matches. Looked up from germline, CDR1 is MDHEN and CDR2 is SYDVKM. The CDR3 runs 18 residues. Here the CDR3 DNA reads TGTGCCAGCAGTTTAATGCGACACAAGACTAGCGGGAGGTACGAGCAGTACTTC. It yields the protein CASSLMRHKTSGRYEQYF.

To note about this clone: The sample holds other DNA sequences that translate to the same CDR3. This chain joins TRBV28 and TRBJ2-3; 7 bases align to TRBD1. CDR1 MDHEN and CDR2 SYDVKM come from the germline V gene. V lost 4 bases and J lost 1; bases outside the gene matches: 2. This CDR3 is built from 14 residues. CDR3 nucleotide sequence: TGTGCCAGCAGTTCCACAGGGGGCACAGATACGCAGTATTTT. Its translation is CASSSTGGTDTQYF.

For the CDR3, the DNA is TGTGCCAGCTGGCGGGACAATGAGCAGTTCTTC. It specifies CASWRDNEQFF. The genes are TRBV11-1 and TRBJ2-1; D is perhaps TRBD2 (5 bases). The CDR3 runs 11 residues. Looked up from germline, CDR1 is SGHAT and CDR2 is FQDESV (reference sequence). Trimming removed 8 bases from V and 5 bases from J, with 7 bases in between.

The chain employs TRBV6-1 and TRBJ1-5; D perhaps matches TRBD1 (5 bases). From germline, CDR1 is MNHNS and CDR2 SASEGT. The CDR3 extends over 14 amino acids. Trimming removed 2 bases at V and 4 bases at J, with 9 bases between. In DNA form, the CDR3 reads TGTGCCAGCAGTGAAAGTCAGGGTAATCAGCCCCAGCATTTT. Translating gives CASSESQGNQPQHF.

The gene calls are TRBV2 and TRBJ2-7; possibly TRBD1 for D (6 bases). CDR3 length equals 14 residues. Trimming took off 3 bases at V and 3 bases at J, with 12 bases between the two ends. Germline V gene data show CDR1 as SNHLY and CDR2 as FYNNEI. The CDR3 reads CASSEGHRLYEQYF. CDR3 sequence (DNA): TGTGCCAGCAGTGAGGGACACCGCCTCTACGAGCAGTACTTC.